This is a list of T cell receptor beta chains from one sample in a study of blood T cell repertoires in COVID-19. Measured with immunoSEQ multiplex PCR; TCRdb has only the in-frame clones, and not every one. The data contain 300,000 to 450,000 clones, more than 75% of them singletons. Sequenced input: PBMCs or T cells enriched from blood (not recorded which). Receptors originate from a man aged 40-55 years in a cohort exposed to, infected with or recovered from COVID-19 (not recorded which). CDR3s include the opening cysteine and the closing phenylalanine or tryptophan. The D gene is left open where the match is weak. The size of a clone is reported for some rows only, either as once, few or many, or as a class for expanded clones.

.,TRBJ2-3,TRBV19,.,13,CASSGQVRDTQYF,TGTGCCAGTAGTGGGCAGGTCCGGGATACGCAGTATTTT
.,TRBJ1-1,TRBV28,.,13,CASSLSKQLKAFF,TGTGCCAGCAGTTTGTCAAAACAGTTAAAAGCTTTCTTT
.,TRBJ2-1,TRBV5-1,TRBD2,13,CASSLTSGGLEFF,TGCGCCAGCAGCTTGACGAGCGGGGGTCTCGAGTTCTTC
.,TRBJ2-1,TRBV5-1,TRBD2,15,CASSSGGNSYNEQFF,TGCGCCAGCAGCTCGGGAGGGAACTCCTACAATGAGCAGTTCTTC
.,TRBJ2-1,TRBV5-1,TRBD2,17,CASSSGGGTSSYNEQFF,TGCGCCAGCAGCTCCGGGGGGGGGACGAGCTCCTACAATGAGCAGTTCTTC
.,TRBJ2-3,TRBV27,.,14,CASSYTQAGDTQYF,TGTGCCAGCAGTTACACACAGGCTGGAGATACGCAGTATTTT
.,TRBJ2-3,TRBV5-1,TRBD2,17,CASSDGLASTSTDTQYF,TGCGCCAGCAGCGACGGACTAGCGAGCACTAGCACAGATACGCAGTATTTT
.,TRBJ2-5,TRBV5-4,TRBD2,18,CASSPGTGLAGGVETQYF,TGTGCCAGCAGTCCGGGGACGGGACTAGCGGGAGGGGTAGAGACCCAGTACTTC
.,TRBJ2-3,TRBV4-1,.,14,CASSPLQITDTQYF,TGCGCCAGCAGCCCCCTACAGATCACAGATACGCAGTATTTT
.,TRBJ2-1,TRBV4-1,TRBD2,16,CASSQVSGSVNNEQFF,TGCGCCAGCAGCCAAGTTAGCGGGAGCGTCAACAATGAGCAGTTCTTC
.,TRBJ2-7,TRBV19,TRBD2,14,CASRVGRDSYEQYF,TGTGCCAGTAGGGTAGGGAGGGATTCCTACGAGCAGTACTTC
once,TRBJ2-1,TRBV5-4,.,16,CASSLLSALGFYEQFF,TGTGCCAGCAGCTTGCTTAGCGCCTTGGGTTTCTATGAGCAGTTCTTC
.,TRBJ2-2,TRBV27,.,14,CASTLDRRTGELFF,TGTGCCAGCACTTTAGACAGGCGCACCGGGGAGCTGTTTTTT
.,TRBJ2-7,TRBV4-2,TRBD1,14,CASSQETGWYEQYF,TGTGCCAGCAGCCAAGAGACAGGGTGGTACGAGCAGTACTTC
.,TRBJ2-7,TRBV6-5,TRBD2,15,CASSPSRTSSYEQYF,TGTGCCAGCAGTCCCTCCCGGACTAGCTCCTACGAGCAGTACTTC
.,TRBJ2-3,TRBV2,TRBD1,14,CASSNRQGTDTQYF,TGTGCCAGCAGTAATCGACAGGGAACAGATACGCAGTATTTT
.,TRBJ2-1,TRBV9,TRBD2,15,CASSALAGVYNEQFF,TGTGCCAGCAGCGCGCTAGCGGGAGTCTACAATGAGCAGTTCTTC
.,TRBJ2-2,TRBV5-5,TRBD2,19,CASSSPEGLAGTNTGELFF,TGTGCCAGCAGCTCCCCCGAGGGACTAGCGGGGACGAACACCGGGGAGCTGTTTTTT
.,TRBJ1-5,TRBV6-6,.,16,CASSSRRGDSNQPQHF,TGTGCCAGCAGTTCACGGCGGGGGGATAGCAATCAGCCCCAGCATTTT
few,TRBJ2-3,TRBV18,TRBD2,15,CASSPLAGGTDTQYF,TGTGCCAGCTCACCACTAGCGGGAGGGACAGATACGCAGTATTTT
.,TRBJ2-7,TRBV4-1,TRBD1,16,CASSQTGQGATYEQYF,TGCGCCAGCAGCCAAACGGGACAGGGGGCAACCTACGAGCAGTACTTC
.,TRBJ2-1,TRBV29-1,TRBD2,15,CSVDRGRSSYNEQFF,TGCAGCGTTGACCGCGGGAGAAGCTCCTACAATGAGCAGTTCTTC
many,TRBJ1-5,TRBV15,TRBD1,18,CATSRDSNTGVSNQPQHF,TGTGCCACCAGCAGAGATTCTAACACAGGGGTTTCGAATCAGCCCCAGCATTTT
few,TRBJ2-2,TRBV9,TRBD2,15,CASTRGGLGTGELFF,TGTGCCAGCACCCGAGGGGGACTAGGGACCGGGGAGCTGTTTTTT
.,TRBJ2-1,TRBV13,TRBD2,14,CASSRGRPYNEQFF,TGTGCCAGCAGTCGCGGGAGACCCTACAATGAGCAGTTCTTC
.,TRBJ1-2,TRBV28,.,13,CASSLSRVGGYTF,TGTGCCAGCAGTTTATCCAGGGTCGGGGGCTACACCTTC
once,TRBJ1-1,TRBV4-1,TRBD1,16,CASSHLLRDRNTEAFF,TGCGCCAGCAGCCACCTCTTACGGGACAGAAACACTGAAGCTTTCTTT